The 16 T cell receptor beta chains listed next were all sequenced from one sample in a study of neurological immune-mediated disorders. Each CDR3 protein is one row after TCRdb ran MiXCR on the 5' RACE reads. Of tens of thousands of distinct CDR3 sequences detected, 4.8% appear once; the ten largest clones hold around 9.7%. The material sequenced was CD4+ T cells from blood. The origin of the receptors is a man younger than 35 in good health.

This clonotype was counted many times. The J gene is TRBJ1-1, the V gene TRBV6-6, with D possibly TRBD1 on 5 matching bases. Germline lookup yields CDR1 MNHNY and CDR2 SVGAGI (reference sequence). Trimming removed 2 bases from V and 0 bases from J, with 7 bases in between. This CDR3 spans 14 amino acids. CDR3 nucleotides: TGTGCCAGCAGTTACGCGGGGGTGAACACTGAAGCTTTCTTT. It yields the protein CASSYAGVNTEAFF.

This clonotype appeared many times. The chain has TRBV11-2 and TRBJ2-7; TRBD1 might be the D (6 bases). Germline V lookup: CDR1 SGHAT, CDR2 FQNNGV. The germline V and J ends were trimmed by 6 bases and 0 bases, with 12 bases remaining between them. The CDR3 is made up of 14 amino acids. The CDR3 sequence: CASSYGDNSYEQYF. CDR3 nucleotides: TGTGCCAGCAGTTACGGGGACAACTCCTACGAGCAGTACTTC.

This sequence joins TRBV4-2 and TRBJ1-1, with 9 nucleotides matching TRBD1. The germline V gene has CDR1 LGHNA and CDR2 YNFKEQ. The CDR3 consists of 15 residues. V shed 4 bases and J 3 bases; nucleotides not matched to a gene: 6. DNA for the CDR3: TGTGCCAGCAGCCGTGGACAGGGGCCGGACACTGAAGCTTTCTTT. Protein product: CASSRGQGPDTEAFF.

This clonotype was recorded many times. The CDR3 DNA reads as TGTGCCAGCAGCTTAGTGGGACAGCGTTTTAATGAAAAACTGTTTTTT. Protein: CASSLVGQRFNEKLFF. This chain connects TRBV7-2 to TRBJ1-4; 7 bases are a match to TRBD1. The CDR3 spans 16 residues. V was clipped by 1 base and J by 4 bases; unmatched bases: 6. CDR1 is SGHTA, CDR2 FQGNSA, per germline.

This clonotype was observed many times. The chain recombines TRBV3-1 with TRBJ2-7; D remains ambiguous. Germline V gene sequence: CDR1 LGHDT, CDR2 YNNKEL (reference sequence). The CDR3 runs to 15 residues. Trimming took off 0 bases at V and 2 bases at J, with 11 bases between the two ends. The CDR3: CASSQDMSYTYEQYF. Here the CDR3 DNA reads TGTGCCAGCAGCCAAGATATGAGCTACACCTACGAGCAGTACTTC.

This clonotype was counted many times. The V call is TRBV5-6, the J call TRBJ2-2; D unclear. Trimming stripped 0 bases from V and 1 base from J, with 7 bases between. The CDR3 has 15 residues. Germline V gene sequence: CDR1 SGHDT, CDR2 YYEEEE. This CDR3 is CASSLAVMNTGELFF. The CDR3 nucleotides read TGTGCCAGCAGCTTGGCCGTGATGAACACCGGGGAGCTGTTTTTT.

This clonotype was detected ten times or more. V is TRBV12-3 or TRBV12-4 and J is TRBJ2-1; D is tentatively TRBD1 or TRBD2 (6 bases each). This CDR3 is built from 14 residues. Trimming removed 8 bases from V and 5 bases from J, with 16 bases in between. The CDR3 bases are TGTGCCAGCTATCCATCGGGGGCTCACAATGAGCAGTTCTTC. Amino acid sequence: CASYPSGAHNEQFF.

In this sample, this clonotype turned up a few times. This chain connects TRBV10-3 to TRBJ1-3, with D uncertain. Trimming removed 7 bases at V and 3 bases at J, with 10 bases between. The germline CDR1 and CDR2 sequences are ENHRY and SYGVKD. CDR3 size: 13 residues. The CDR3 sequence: CAITKDGGNTIYF. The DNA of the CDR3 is TGTGCCATCACCAAGGACGGTGGAAACACCATATATTTT.

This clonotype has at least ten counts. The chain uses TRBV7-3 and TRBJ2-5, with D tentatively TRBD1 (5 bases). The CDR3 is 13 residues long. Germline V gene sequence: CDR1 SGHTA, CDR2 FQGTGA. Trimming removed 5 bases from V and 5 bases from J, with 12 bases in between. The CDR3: CASSPGIGETQYF. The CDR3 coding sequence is TGTGCCAGCAGCCCAGGGATAGGGGAGACCCAGTACTTC.

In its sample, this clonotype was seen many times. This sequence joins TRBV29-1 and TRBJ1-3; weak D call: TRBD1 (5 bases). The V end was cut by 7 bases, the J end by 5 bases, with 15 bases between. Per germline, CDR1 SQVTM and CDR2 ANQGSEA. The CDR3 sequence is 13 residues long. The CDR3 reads CSARGTGRNTIYF. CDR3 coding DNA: TGCAGCGCCCGGGGCACGGGTAGAAACACCATATATTTT.

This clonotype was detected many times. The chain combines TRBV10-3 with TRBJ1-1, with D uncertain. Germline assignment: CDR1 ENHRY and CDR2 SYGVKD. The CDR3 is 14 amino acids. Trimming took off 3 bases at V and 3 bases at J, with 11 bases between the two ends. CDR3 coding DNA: TGTGCCATCAGTGACCTACTCGGGGACACTGAAGCTTTCTTT. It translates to CAISDLLGDTEAFF.

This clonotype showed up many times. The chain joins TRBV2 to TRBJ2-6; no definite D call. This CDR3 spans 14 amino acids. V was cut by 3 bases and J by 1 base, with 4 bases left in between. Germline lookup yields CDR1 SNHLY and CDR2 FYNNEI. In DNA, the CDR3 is TGTGCCAGCAGTGAGAGGTCTGGGGCCAACGTCCTGACTTTC. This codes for CASSERSGANVLTF.

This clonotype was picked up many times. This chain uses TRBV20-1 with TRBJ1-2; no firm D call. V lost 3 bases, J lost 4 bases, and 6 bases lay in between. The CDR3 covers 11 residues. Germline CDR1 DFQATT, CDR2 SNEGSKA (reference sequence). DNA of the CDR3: TGCAGTGCTAGGGTTTCCTATGGCTACACCTTC. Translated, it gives CSARVSYGYTF.

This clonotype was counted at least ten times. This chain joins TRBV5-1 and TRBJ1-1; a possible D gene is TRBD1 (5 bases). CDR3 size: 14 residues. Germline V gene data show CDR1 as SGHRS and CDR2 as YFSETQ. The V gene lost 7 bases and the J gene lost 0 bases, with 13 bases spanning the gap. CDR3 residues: CASFEGNMNTEAFF. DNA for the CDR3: TGCGCCAGCTTCGAGGGGAACATGAACACTGAAGCTTTCTTT.

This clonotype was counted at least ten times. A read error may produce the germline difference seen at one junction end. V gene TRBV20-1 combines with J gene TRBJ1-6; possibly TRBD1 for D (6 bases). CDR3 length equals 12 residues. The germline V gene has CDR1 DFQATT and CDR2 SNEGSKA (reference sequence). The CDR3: CSAIVGGGGADF. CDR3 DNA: TGCAGTGCTATAGTGGGGGGCGGGGGAGCTGACTTT.

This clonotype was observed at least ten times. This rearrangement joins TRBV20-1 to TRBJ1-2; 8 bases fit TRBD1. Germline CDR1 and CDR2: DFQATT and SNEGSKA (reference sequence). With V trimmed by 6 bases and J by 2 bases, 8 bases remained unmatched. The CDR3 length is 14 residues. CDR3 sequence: CSAPPAGGNYGYTF. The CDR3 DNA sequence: TGCAGTGCCCCTCCGGCAGGGGGCAACTATGGCTACACCTTC.